This T cell receptor (beta chain) was sequenced in a study of patients and donors after allogeneic stem cell transplantation. Each CDR3 protein gets one entry after TCRdb re-called the RT-PCR reads with MiXCR. The table shows 20,000 to 30,000 distinct CDR3 sequences, with about 42% occurring only once. This clonotype is a singleton in its sample. This clonotype was obtained from a human donor who was either an allogeneic HSCT recipient or a stem cell or donor lymphocyte infusion donor (not recorded which). It is not recorded whose cells these are; they may come from a transplant donor. Sequencing was done on a sample of blood, either unsorted or a sorted T cell fraction (not recorded which).

CDR3 region: CASSRDRGTDTQYF. The CDR3 nucleotides are TGTGCCAGCAGCCGGGACAGGGGAACAGATACGCAGTATTTT. The chain has TRBV6-4 and TRBJ2-3; 10 bases are a match to TRBD1. V was clipped by 6 bases and J by 3 bases; unmatched bases: 3. The CDR3 totals 14 residues. Germline V gives CDR1 MRHNA, CDR2 SNTAGT.